The T cell receptor beta chain under discussion was sequenced for a study of PD-1 blockade in classical Hodgkin lymphoma. Study summary: Patients were treated with nivolumab at 3 mg/kg, and this was given intravenously every 2 weeks. Findings and limits, study-wide: Diversity similar to that of newly diagnosed patients was seen at baseline in complete responders. The drivers behind the repertoire differences, possibly disease activity or prior therapy, remain undefined.

Sample time point: cycle 4 day 1 (C4D1), after 6 weeks of nivolumab. Every single patient, without exception, relapsed after autologous stem cell transplantation, and brentuximab vedotin exposure varied. Regarding this clone: Its antigen is unidentified.

Germline V gene data show CDR1 as MNHEY and CDR2 as SVGAGI. Trimming cost V 3 bases and J 5 bases; bases outside gene matches: 6. The CDR3 has 14 amino acids. Produced via immunoSEQ multiplex PCR; TCRdb's table is partial and in-frame only. The sample yields tens of thousands of clones, about three quarters seen once. The V call is TRBV6-5, the J call TRBJ1-2, with TRBD1 matching over 7 bases. This specimen was peripheral blood mononuclear cells (PBMCs), taken before the fourth cycle of nivolumab. The TCR sequence derives from a human donor with classical Hodgkin lymphoma. The CDR3 coding sequence is TGTGCCAGCAGTTATTGGCAGGGGGAGTATGGCTACACCTTC. Amino acids: CASSYWQGEYGYTF.